The 19 T cell receptor beta chains below come from one sample, sequenced in a study of OX40 agonist ivuxolimab in advanced cancers. Generated by immunoSEQ multiplex PCR, the TCRdb table keeps only in-frame clones and is missing some. The sample consists of tens of thousands of clones, about 88% of them appearing once. The sample consisted of CD4+ or CD8+ T cells sorted from blood, taken in a trial of the OX40 agonist ivuxolimab. The receptor set was obtained from an adult with an advanced solid tumor such as melanoma, head and neck, liver or kidney cancer.

This clone turned up a few times. The rearrangement joins TRBV5-6 to TRBJ1-5, with D uncertain. Trimming removed 2 bases from V and 3 bases from J, with 12 bases in between. The CDR3 is made up of 15 amino acids. Germline assignment: CDR1 SGHDT and CDR2 YYEEEE. CDR3 amino acids: CASSLSPNTNQPQHF. CDR3 in DNA: TGTGCCAGCAGCTTATCCCCCAACACCAATCAGCCCCAGCATTTT.

The V and J genes are TRBV27 and TRBJ2-3; D might be TRBD2 (6 bases). Trimming left V 3 bases short and J 3 bases short, with 19 bases between. In germline, CDR1 is MNHEY, CDR2 SMNVEV (reference sequence). The CDR3 sequence is 17 residues long. CDR3 nucleotides: TGTGCCAGCAGTTTTTTTGGAGTGGAGGGTCTAACAGATACGCAGTATTTT. This gives the protein CASSFFGVEGLTDTQYF.

The chain uses TRBV7-8 and TRBJ2-7; TRBD1 is a possible D gene (5 bases). Germline CDR1 reads SGHVS; CDR2 reads FQNEAQ. The CDR3 is 13 residues long. The V end lost 4 bases, the J end lost 2 bases, and 9 bases lay between the germline ends. The CDR3: CASSSGKPYEQYF. For the CDR3, the DNA is TGTGCCAGCAGCTCAGGGAAACCCTACGAGCAGTACTTC.

V usage is TRBV2 and J usage is TRBJ1-4; D might be TRBD1 (6 bases). CDR3 size: 12 residues. The germline V gene encodes CDR1 SNHLY and CDR2 FYNNEI. The CDR3 loop reads CGTKGGNEKLFF. The CDR3 DNA sequence: TGTGGGACCAAAGGGGGTAATGAAAAACTGTTTTTT.

The chain links TRBV19 to TRBJ2-7; D unresolved. With 6 bases removed from V and 0 bases from J, the gap between germline ends came to 9 bases. CDR3 length: 13 residues. Germline V lookup: CDR1 LNHDA, CDR2 SQIVND (reference sequence). CDR3 DNA: TGTGCCAGTAGAGGCGCCGTCTCCTACGAGCAGTACTTC. It specifies CASRGAVSYEQYF.

The gene calls are TRBV27 and TRBJ2-7; 9 positions agree with TRBD1. J gave up 3 bases and V 4 bases, and 4 bases lay outside the gene matches. Germline lookup yields CDR1 MNHEY and CDR2 SMNVEV (reference sequence). This CDR3 spans 14 amino acids. CDR3 DNA sequence: TGTGCCAGCAGTTGGGACAGGGAGGGCTACGAGCAGTACTTC. This encodes CASSWDREGYEQYF.

This chain joins TRBV12-5 and TRBJ2-1; D perhaps matches TRBD2 (5 bases). The V gene lost 7 bases and the J gene lost 10 bases, with 14 bases spanning the gap. This CDR3 is built from 12 residues. CDR1 and CDR2 from the germline V gene are LGHNT and FRNRAP. CDR3 DNA: TGTGCTAGTGTCACCCCCGGCGGGGAGCAGTTCTTC. Translated: CASVTPGGEQFF. Based on the CDR3 plus reference TRBV12-5 and TRBJ2-1, the full variable domain is DARVTQTPRHKVTEMGQEVTMRCQPILGHNTVFWYRQTMMQGLELLAYFRNRAPLDDSGMPKDRFSAEMPDATLATLKIQPSEPRDSAVYFCASVTPGGEQFFGPGTRLTVL.

This chain connects TRBV10-3 to TRBJ2-7; D perhaps matches TRBD2 (7 bases). V lost 11 bases, J lost 2 bases, and 16 bases lay in between. Germline V gene lookup returns CDR1 ENHRY and CDR2 SYGVKD. The length of the CDR3 is 13 residues. CDR3 nucleotides: TGTGCCGTGAGGGAGGGGGTCCCCTACGAGCAGTACTTC. Protein: CAVREGVPYEQYF.

The CDR3 DNA sequence: TGTGCCAGCAGTCCGACAGGGGGCACTGAAGCTTTCTTT. It yields the protein CASSPTGGTEAFF. This rearrangement joins TRBV7-3 to TRBJ1-1; 9 bases match TRBD1. The CDR3 loop spans 13 amino acids. From germline, CDR1 is SGHTA and CDR2 FQGTGA. V dropped 6 bases and J dropped 4; count of bases not matched to a gene: 3. Using reference TRBV7-3 and TRBJ1-1 for the parts outside the CDR3, the full variable domain is GAGVSQTPSNKVTEKGKYVELRCDPISGHTALYWYRQSLGQGPEFLIYFQGTGAADDSGLPNDRFFAVRPEGSVSTLKIQRTERGDSAVYLCASSPTGGTEAFFGQGTRLTVV.

The genes are TRBV5-1 and TRBJ2-7; 9 nucleotides align to TRBD1. Germline V gene lookup returns CDR1 SGHRS and CDR2 YFSETQ. The CDR3 runs to 15 residues. J gave up 6 bases and V 0 bases, and 7 bases lay outside the gene matches. The CDR3 sequence: CASSLARDRVVEQYF. The CDR3 DNA sequence: TGCGCCAGCAGCTTGGCCCGGGACAGGGTCGTCGAGCAGTACTTC.

This clone was seen only once. The J gene is TRBJ1-5, the V gene TRBV7-6; D call uncertain. The length of the CDR3 is 15 residues. V shed 7 bases and J shed 5 bases, with 18 bases lying between them. Germline loops: CDR1 SGHVS, CDR2 FNYEAQ. CDR3 loop: CASTLTAERHQPQHF. In nucleotides, the CDR3 is TGTGCCAGCACCCTCACTGCAGAGCGGCATCAGCCCCAGCATTTT.

The chain has TRBV15 and TRBJ2-5; possible D gene TRBD2, 6 bases. Germline values: CDR1 LNHNV, CDR2 YYDKDF (reference sequence). This CDR3 spans 13 amino acids. V was pared by 5 bases and J by 7 bases, with 14 bases between. CDR3 DNA sequence: TGTGCCACCAGCTGGGGGTTGGAGGGGACCCAGTACTTC. Protein product: CATSWGLEGTQYF.

The CDR3 here is CASSQDLLSGSTGELFF. CDR3 sequence (DNA): TGCGCCAGCAGCCAAGATCTGTTGTCGGGTAGCACCGGGGAGCTGTTTTTT. The V and J genes are TRBV4-3 and TRBJ2-2; no clear D. Between the trimmed V and J ends, which lost 0 bases and 4 bases, there was a span of 15 bases. This CDR3 has 17 amino acids. Germline assignment: CDR1 LGHNA and CDR2 YSLEER.

J is TRBJ2-7 and V is TRBV4-1; no firm D call. The CDR3 spans 15 residues. Trimming cost V 0 bases and J 2 bases, with 11 bases left between them. Germline V lookup: CDR1 MGHRA, CDR2 YSYEKL. CDR3 DNA: TGCGCCAGCAGCCAAGATGAAGGGAACCCCTACGAGCAGTACTTC. Translating gives CASSQDEGNPYEQYF.

In its sample, this clone was seen once. The chain recombines TRBV6-1 with TRBJ2-2, with TRBD1 matching 9 bases. The CDR3 contains 14 residues. Trimming at V came to 1 base and at J to 6 bases, leaving 0 bases not matched to a gene. Germline CDR1 MNHNS, CDR2 SASEGT. CDR3 protein: CASSEGQGAGELFF. CDR3 DNA: TGTGCCAGCAGTGAAGGACAGGGGGCCGGGGAGCTGTTTTTT.

The CDR3 DNA sequence: TGTGCCAGCAGCGGACGAAGCAGGGTCGGGTCTGGGAGACCCTCCGGGGAGCTGTTTTTT. Translated, it gives CASSGRSRVGSGRPSGELFF. The chain couples TRBV9 to TRBJ2-2; either TRBD1 or TRBD2 may supply D (5 bases each). V was clipped by 3 bases and J by 6 bases, with 30 bases between them. Germline V gives CDR1 SGDLS, CDR2 YYNGEE. The CDR3 extends over 20 amino acids. The full variable domain, its missing parts supplied by reference TRBV9 and TRBJ2-2, is DSGVTQTPKHLITATGQRVTLRCSPRSGDLSVYWYQQSLDQGLQFLIQYYNGEERAKGNILERFSAQQFPDLHSELNLSSLELGDSALYFCASSGRSRVGSGRPSGELFFGEGSRLTVL.

The chain recombines TRBV9 with TRBJ2-7; D is undetermined. Germline CDR1 SGDLS, CDR2 YYNGEE. V lost 5 bases and J 0 bases, leaving 6 bases between the germline ends. There are 12 residues in the CDR3. In DNA, the CDR3 is TGTGCCAGCAGTCCGAGCTCCTACGAGCAGTACTTC. Amino acids: CASSPSSYEQYF. The entire variable domain, with the rest obtained from reference TRBV9 and TRBJ2-7, is as follows: DSGVTQTPKHLITATGQRVTLRCSPRSGDLSVYWYQQSLDQGLQFLIQYYNGEERAKGNILERFSAQQFPDLHSELNLSSLELGDSALYFCASSPSSYEQYFGPGTRLTVT.

The rearrangement links TRBV9 to TRBJ2-5; D uncertain. The V and J ends lost 1 base and 1 base respectively, with 11 bases between them. The CDR3 sequence is 15 residues long. The germline V gene has CDR1 SGDLS and CDR2 YYNGEE. CDR3: CASSVTLAAQETQYF. In DNA form, the CDR3 reads TGTGCCAGCAGCGTAACGTTAGCTGCCCAAGAGACCCAGTACTTC.

J is TRBJ1-3 and V is TRBV9, with no clear D. V lost 4 bases to trimming and J lost 2 bases, with 16 bases between them. Germline V gene sequence: CDR1 SGDLS, CDR2 YYNGEE. This CDR3 has 16 residues. As DNA, the CDR3 is TGTGCCAGCAGCTTGAACGACGGCAAACCTGGAAACACCATATATTTT. Protein sequence: CASSLNDGKPGNTIYF.